A single T cell receptor (beta chain) is shown here with its context. Its antigen remains unknown. Using immunoSEQ multiplex PCR, the repertoire was profiled, and TCRdb retains in-frame clones only, with some absent. The table includes approximately 97,000 clones, about 95% detected once. This sample stems from a study of cytomegalovirus exposure and HLA in healthy donors. Study outcomes and limitations: The study labeled 164 TCR beta chains cytomegalovirus-associated.

The sequenced material came from PBMCs. This sequence was found in a woman aged 18-29 years in good health and CMV-seronegative.

This CDR3 is CASSSPTGTGPPLHF. The CDR3 DNA is TGTGCCAGCAGCTCTCCCACCGGGACAGGTCCACCCCTCCACTTT. The V and J genes are TRBV7-9 and TRBJ1-6; TRBD1 agrees at 8 bases. Trimming took 4 bases from V and 11 from J; bases not matched to a gene: 10. Per the germline V gene, CDR1 is SEHNR and CDR2 is FQNEAQ (reference sequence). The CDR3 extends over 15 amino acids.